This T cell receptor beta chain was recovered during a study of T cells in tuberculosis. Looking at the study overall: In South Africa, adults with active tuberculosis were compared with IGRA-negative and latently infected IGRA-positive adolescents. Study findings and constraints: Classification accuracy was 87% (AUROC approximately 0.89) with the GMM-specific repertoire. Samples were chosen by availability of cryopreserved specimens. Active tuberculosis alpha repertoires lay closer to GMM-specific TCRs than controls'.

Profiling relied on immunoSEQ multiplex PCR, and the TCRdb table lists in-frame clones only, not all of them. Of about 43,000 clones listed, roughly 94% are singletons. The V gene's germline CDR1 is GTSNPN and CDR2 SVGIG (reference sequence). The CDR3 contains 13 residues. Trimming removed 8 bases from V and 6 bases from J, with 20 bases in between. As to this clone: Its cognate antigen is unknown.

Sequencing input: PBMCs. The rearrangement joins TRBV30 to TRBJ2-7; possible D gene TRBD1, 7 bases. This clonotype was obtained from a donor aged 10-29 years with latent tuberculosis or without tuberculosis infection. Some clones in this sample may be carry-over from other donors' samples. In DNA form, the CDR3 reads TGTGCCCAGGACCGCGGGGCAGGGGGCGAGCAGTACTTC. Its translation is CAQDRGAGGEQYF.